This TCR beta chain was retrieved from a study of early T cells in non-severe SARS-CoV-2 infection. Individual cDNA molecules were tagged with unique molecular identifiers. TCRdb used MiXCR to reprocess the 5' RACE reads, holding one entry per CDR3 protein. The sample holds more than 85,000 distinct CDR3 sequences, 10% to 15% seen once. CDR3 length: 14 amino acids. J gave up 4 bases and V 7 bases, and 10 bases lay outside the gene matches. Germline CDR1 reads MDHEN; CDR2 reads SYDVKM. Sequenced material: whole blood. The chain links TRBV28 to TRBJ2-7, with 7 bases that match TRBD2. This receptor was identified in an adult who was a healthcare worker with PCR-confirmed SARS-CoV-2 infection or an uninfected control (not recorded which). CDR3 sequence reads: CASTTGGTFYEQYF. As DNA, the CDR3 is TGTGCCAGCACCACCGGGGGGACTTTTTACGAGCAGTACTTC. Full variable domain (missing parts from reference TRBV28 and TRBJ2-7): DVKVTQSSRYLVKRTGEKVFLECVQDMDHENMFWYRQDPGLGLRLIYFSYDVKMKEKGDIPEGYSVSREKKERFSLILESASTNQTSMYLCASTTGGTFYEQYFGPGTRLTVT.